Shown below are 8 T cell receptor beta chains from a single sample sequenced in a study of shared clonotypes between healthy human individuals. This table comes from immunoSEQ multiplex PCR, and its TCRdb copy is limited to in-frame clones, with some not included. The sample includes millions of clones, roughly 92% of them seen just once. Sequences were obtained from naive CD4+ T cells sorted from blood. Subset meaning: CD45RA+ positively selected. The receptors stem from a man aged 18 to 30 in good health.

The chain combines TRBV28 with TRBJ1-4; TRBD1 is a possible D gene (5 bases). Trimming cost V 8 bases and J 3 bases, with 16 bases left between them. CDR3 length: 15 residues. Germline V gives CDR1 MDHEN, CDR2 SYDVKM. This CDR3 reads CASLASGGSNEKLFF. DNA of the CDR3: TGTGCCAGCCTCGCCTCCGGGGGTTCTAATGAAAAACTGTTTTTT.

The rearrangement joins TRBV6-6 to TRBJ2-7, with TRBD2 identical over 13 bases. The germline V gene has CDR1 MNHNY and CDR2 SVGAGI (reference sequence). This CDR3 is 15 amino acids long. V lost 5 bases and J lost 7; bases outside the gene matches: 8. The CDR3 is CASSRGLAGVPEQYF. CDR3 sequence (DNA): TGTGCCAGCAGTAGAGGACTAGCGGGAGTCCCTGAGCAGTACTTC.

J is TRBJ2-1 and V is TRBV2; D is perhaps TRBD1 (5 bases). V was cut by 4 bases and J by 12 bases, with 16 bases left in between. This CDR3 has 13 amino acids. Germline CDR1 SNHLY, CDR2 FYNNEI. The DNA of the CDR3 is TGTGCCAGCAGTGTCCTTCCCCCTGGGGCGCAGTTCTTC. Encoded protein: CASSVLPPGAQFF.

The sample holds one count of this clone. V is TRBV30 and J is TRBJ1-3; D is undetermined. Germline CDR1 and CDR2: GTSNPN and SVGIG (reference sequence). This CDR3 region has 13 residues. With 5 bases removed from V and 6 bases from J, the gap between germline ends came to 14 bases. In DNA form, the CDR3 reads TGTGCCTGGTCGCTATCCACCCCAAACACCATATATTTT. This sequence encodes CAWSLSTPNTIYF.

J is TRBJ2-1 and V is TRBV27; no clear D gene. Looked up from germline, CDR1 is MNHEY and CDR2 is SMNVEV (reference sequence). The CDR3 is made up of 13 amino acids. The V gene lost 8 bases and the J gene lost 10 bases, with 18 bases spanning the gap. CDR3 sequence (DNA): TGTGCCAGCGCCCCCGTGCATCCGAGGGAGCAGTTCTTC. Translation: CASAPVHPREQFF.

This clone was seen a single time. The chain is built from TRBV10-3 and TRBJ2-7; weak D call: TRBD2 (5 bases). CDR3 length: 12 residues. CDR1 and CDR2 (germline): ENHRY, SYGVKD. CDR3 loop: CTSGRATYEQYF. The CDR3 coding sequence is TGTACGTCTGGGCGGGCCACCTACGAGCAGTACTTC.

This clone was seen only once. In DNA, the CDR3 is TGTGCCAGCTCACCAGCGGGGGGGTGGAATGAGCAGTTCTTC. The encoded protein is CASSPAGGWNEQFF. This sequence joins TRBV18 and TRBJ2-1; 9 bases fit TRBD2. The CDR3 loop spans 14 amino acids. CDR1 and CDR2 from the germline V gene are KGHSH and LQKENI. V lost 2 bases, J lost 7 bases, and 3 bases stayed unmatched.

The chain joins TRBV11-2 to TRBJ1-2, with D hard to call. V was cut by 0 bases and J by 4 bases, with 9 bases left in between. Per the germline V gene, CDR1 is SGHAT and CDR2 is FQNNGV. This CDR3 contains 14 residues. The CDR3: CASSLERQVYGYTF. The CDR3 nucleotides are TGTGCCAGCAGCTTAGAAAGGCAGGTCTATGGCTACACCTTC.